The rows below give T cell receptor beta chains drawn from one sample of a study of blood T cell repertoires in COVID-19. Profiling relied on immunoSEQ multiplex PCR, and the TCRdb table lists in-frame clones only, not all of them. This table holds 300,000 to 350,000 clones, approximately 88% found once. Sequenced input: PBMCs or T cells enriched from blood (not recorded which). These receptors were collected from a man aged 25-45 years who had recovered from COVID-19. Each CDR3 is given with its conserved first and last residue. The D gene is left open where the match is weak. Size is stated for part of the rows, as once, few or many counts, or as a class when the clone is expanded.

TGTGCCAGCAGCTTGGCTGGGAGGGCCGGGGAGCTGTTTTTT CASSLAGRAGELFF TRBV5-4 TRBD2 TRBJ2-2 once
TGTGCCAGCAGCTTCCTCCCCCAGGGGCGAGGATACGAGCAGTACTTC CASSFLPQGRGYEQYF TRBV7-2 - TRBJ2-7 -
TGTGCCAGCAGCGGATGGACAGGGGACAATTCACCCCTCCACTTT CASSGWTGDNSPLHF TRBV5-5 TRBD1 TRBJ1-6 -
TGCAGTGCTAGTTCCGGGTCGAACACCGGGGAGCTGTTTTTT CSASSGSNTGELFF TRBV20-1 - TRBJ2-2 -
TGTGCCACCAGCAGAGGTGACAGGGGAAAGGATGGCTACACCTTC CATSRGDRGKDGYTF TRBV15 TRBD1 TRBJ1-2 -
TGTGCCAGCAGCTTAGGCTGGGCAGGGGGCTACAATGAGCAGTTCTTC CASSLGWAGGYNEQFF TRBV11-2 TRBD1 TRBJ2-1 -
TGTGCCAGCAGCTTAGCAGGACAGGGTGGTCGAGCTTTCTTT CASSLAGQGGRAFF TRBV7-9 TRBD1 TRBJ1-1 -
TGTGCCAGTAGTATCGCGAACAGGAACTATGGCTACACCTTC CASSIANRNYGYTF TRBV19 - TRBJ1-2 -
TGTGCCAGCAGTGATCCCCGTCCCCCCGATACGCAGTATTTT CASSDPRPPDTQYF TRBV25-1 - TRBJ2-3 -
TGTGCCAGCAGCTTAGCGGGTGGTAGAAATGAGCAGTTCTTC CASSLAGGRNEQFF TRBV11-3 - TRBJ2-1 -
TGTGCCGCGGGACAGGGGGTTCATCAGCCCCAGCATTTT CAAGQGVHQPQHF TRBV27 TRBD1 TRBJ1-5 -
TGTGCCAGCAGCCCATGGGGGGGGGATAGCAATCAGCCCCAGCATTTT CASSPWGGDSNQPQHF TRBV28 - TRBJ1-5 -
TGTGCCAGCAGCCGGTACCGGGATAGGGGAAACACCATATATTTT CASSRYRDRGNTIYF TRBV3-1/TRBV3-2 - TRBJ1-3 -
TGTGCCAGCAGCCCCAAGACAGGATATAATGAAAAACTGTTTTTT CASSPKTGYNEKLFF TRBV2 - TRBJ1-4 -
TGTGCCAGCAGCCCTCCAGGGCGTAGTGAAAAACTGTTTTTT CASSPPGRSEKLFF TRBV3-1/TRBV3-2 - TRBJ1-4 once
TGTGCCAGCAGCCAAGTTCCCTATTTAGAACAGACTGGAAACACCATATATTTT CASSQVPYLEQTGNTIYF TRBV3-1/TRBV3-2 - TRBJ1-3 -
TGTGCCAGCAGCGTAGCAATTGAGGGAATGAACACTGAAGCTTTCTTT CASSVAIEGMNTEAFF TRBV9 - TRBJ1-1 -
TGCAGCGTTGAAGGGGACGCCGGGACAGGGTTTGAAAAACTGTTTTTT CSVEGDAGTGFEKLFF TRBV29-1 TRBD1 TRBJ1-4 -
TGCAGCGTCCAGGGGATCTCCTACGAGCAGTACTTC CSVQGISYEQYF TRBV29-1 - TRBJ2-7 -
TGTGCCAGTAGTTCCTATTCTAGTTCCTACGAGCAGTACTTC CASSSYSSSYEQYF TRBV19 - TRBJ2-7 -
TGTGCCAGCAGTTACTCGATGGCAGTATTCTATGGCTACACCTTC CASSYSMAVFYGYTF TRBV6-5 - TRBJ1-2 -
TGTGCCAGCAGTTCACCGGGACTTAACTCAAACACCATATATTTT CASSSPGLNSNTIYF TRBV28 - TRBJ1-3 -
TGTGCCAGCAACCCAGGGGGCAGCGGGGAGCTGTTTTTT CASNPGGSGELFF TRBV7-9 TRBD1 TRBJ2-2 -
TGTGCCAGCAGCAAAACGCCGGGACTCTCCCTCTACAATGAGCAGTTCTTC CASSKTPGLSLYNEQFF TRBV7-3 - TRBJ2-1 -
TGCGCCAGCAGCTTGGCCGTAACTGGGGCCAACGTCCTGACTTTC CASSLAVTGANVLTF TRBV5-1 - TRBJ2-6 -
TGTGCCATCAGTGCCCCGAGAGGACAGTCCCCGAACACCGGGGAGCTGTTTTTT CAISAPRGQSPNTGELFF TRBV10-3 - TRBJ2-2 once
TGCGCCAGCAGCCAAGATGGGGGAGGGGAAGAGACCCAGTACTTC CASSQDGGGEETQYF TRBV4-1 TRBD2 TRBJ2-5 once
TGTGCCAGTAGTTATGTGGGCTCCCTCTCTGAAGCTTTCTTT CASSYVGSLSEAFF TRBV19 - TRBJ1-1 -
TGTGCCAGCAGCGTTAGCGGGGGGGCCAGAGAGACCCAGTACTTC CASSVSGGARETQYF TRBV11-2 TRBD2 TRBJ2-5 -
TGTGCCAGCAGTTTTTCGGGAGGTGAAAAACTGTTTTTT CASSFSGGEKLFF TRBV27 - TRBJ1-4 -